This T cell receptor (beta chain) was retrieved from a study of cytomegalovirus exposure and HLA in healthy donors. The ends lost 4 bases at V and 3 bases at J; junction bases unmatched: 6. Germline values: CDR1 SGHDT, CDR2 YYEEEE. This CDR3 comprises 15 residues. The PCR had 60 Vbeta and 13 Jbeta primers. Repertoires were generated with immunoSEQ multiplex PCR, while TCRdb's copy carries only in-frame clones and drops some. The sample consists of over 150,000 clones, roughly 75% of them appearing once. The specimen sequenced was PBMCs. This chain joins TRBV5-6 and TRBJ2-2, with TRBD1 matching 7 bases. The sequence derives from a man between 18 and 29 years old in good health and CMV-seronegative. The CDR3 sequence: CASSRQGLYTGELFF. The CDR3 DNA follows: TGTGCCAGCAGCAGACAGGGCCTATACACCGGGGAGCTGTTTTTT.